This passage covers 3 T cell receptor beta chains from one sample sequenced in a study of metastatic and nonmetastatic thyroid tumors. TCRdb re-processed the PCR reads through MiXCR. This sample has around 35,000 clones; about a sixth occur once, and the top ten carry roughly 6.2%. Before thyroid surgery, none of the patients had received any treatment. The material sequenced was blood. The receptors derive from a male donor with papillary thyroid cancer or a benign thyroid nodule (not recorded which). Some clones in this sample may be carry-over from other donors' samples.

This clone came up once. A read error may produce the germline difference seen at one junction end. V and J are TRBV20-1 and TRBJ2-5, with 8 bases fitting TRBD1. CDR1 and CDR2 from the germline V gene are DFQATT and SNEGSKA (reference sequence). CDR3 length: 15 amino acids. CDR3 amino acids: CSSRGGRGHQETQYF. The CDR3 DNA follows: TGCAGTTCTAGAGGTGGCAGGGGGCACCAAGAGACCCAGTACTTC.

This clone was seen only a few times. The gene calls are TRBV6-1 and TRBJ1-2, with a possible D match to TRBD1 (6 bases). V was shortened by 5 bases and J by 4 bases, with 11 bases between the two germline ends. Per the germline V gene, CDR1 is MNHNS and CDR2 is SASEGT. This CDR3 is 13 amino acids long. CDR3 nucleotides: TGTGCCAGCAGTAAAACAGGGTTCTATGGCTACACCTTC. As protein: CASSKTGFYGYTF.

This clone was detected many times. This chain uses TRBV9 with TRBJ2-2; TRBD1 or TRBD2 may be the D gene (5 bases each). CDR3 length: 16 residues. Trimming shortened V by 0 bases and J by 5 bases, and 14 bases separated the two germline ends. Germline CDR1 and CDR2: SGDLS and YYNGEE. CDR3 DNA sequence: TGTGCCAGCAGCGTAGATCGGGGCAGTTTTACCGGGGAGCTGTTTTTT. Translated: CASSVDRGSFTGELFF.